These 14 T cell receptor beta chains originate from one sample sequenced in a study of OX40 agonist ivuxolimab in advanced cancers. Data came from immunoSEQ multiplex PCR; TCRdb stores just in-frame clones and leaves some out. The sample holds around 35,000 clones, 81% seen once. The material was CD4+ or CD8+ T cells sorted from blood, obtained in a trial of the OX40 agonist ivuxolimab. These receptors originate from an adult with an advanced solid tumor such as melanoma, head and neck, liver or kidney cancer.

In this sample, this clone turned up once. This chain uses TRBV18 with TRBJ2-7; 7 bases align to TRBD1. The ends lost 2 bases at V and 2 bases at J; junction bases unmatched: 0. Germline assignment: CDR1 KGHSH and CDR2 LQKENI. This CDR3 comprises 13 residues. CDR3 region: CASSPRGPYEQYF. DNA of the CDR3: TGTGCCAGCTCACCAAGGGGGCCCTACGAGCAGTACTTC.

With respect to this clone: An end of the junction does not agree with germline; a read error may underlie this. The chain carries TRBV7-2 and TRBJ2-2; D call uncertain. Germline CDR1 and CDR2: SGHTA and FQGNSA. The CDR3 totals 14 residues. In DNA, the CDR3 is TGTGCCAGCAGCTTAGAATACGTCACCGGCGAGCTGTTTTTT. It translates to CASSLEYVTGELFF.

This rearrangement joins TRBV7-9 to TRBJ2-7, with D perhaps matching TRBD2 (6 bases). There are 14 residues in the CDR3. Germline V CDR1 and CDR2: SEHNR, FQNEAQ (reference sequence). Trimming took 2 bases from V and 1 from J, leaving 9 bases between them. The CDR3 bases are TGTGCCAGCAGCTTACTCGCGGGATCCTACGAGCAGTACTTC. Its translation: CASSLLAGSYEQYF.

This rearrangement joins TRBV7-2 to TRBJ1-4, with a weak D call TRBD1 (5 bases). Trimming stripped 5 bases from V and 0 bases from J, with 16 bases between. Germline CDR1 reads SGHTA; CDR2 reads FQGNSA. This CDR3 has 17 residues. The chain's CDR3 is CASSGGGKAATNEKLFF. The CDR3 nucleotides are TGTGCCAGCAGCGGGGGTGGGAAAGCGGCAACTAATGAAAAACTGTTTTTT.

Here the CDR3 reads CAIAQDLSDTQYF. In DNA, the CDR3 is TGTGCCATCGCACAGGACCTTTCAGATACGCAGTATTTT. The chain has TRBV5-4 and TRBJ2-3; the D gene is possibly TRBD1 (5 bases). CDR1 is SGHNT, CDR2 YYREEE, per germline (reference sequence). V lost 9 bases to trimming and J lost 4 bases, with 15 bases between them. CDR3 length: 13 amino acids.

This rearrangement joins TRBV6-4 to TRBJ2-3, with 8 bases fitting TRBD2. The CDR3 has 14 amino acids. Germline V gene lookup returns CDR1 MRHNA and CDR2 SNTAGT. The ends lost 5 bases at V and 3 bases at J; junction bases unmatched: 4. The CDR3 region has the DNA TGTGCCAGCAGTTCGGGACTAGGGACAGATACGCAGTATTTT. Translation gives CASSSGLGTDTQYF.

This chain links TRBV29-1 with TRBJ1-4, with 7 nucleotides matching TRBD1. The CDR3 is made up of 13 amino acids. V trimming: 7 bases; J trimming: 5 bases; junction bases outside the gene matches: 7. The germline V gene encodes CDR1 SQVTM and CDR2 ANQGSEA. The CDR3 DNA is TGCAGCGCCCGGGACAGCTTAAATGAAAAACTGTTTTTT. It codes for CSARDSLNEKLFF. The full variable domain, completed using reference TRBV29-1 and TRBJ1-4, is SAVISQKPSRDICQRGTSLTIQCQVDSQVTMMFWYRQQPGQSLTLIATANQGSEATYESGFVIDKFPISRPNLTFSTLTVSNMSPEDSSIYLCSARDSLNEKLFFGSGTQLSVL.

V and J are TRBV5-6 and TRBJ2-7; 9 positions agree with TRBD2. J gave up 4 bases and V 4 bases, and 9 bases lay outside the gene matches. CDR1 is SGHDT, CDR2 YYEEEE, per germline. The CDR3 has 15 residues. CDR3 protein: CASSTVGTSKYEQYF. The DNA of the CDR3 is TGTGCCAGCAGCACCGTCGGGACTAGCAAATACGAGCAGTACTTC.

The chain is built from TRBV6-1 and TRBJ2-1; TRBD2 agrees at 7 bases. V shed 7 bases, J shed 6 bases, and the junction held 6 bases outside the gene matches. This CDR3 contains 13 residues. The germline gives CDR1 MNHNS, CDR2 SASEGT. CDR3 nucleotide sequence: TGTGCCAGCACTAGCGGTTTGGTCAATGAGCAGTTCTTC. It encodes CASTSGLVNEQFF.

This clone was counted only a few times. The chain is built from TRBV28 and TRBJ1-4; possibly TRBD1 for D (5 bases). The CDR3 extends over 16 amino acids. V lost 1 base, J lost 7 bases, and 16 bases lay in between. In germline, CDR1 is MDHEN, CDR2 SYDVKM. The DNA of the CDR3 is TGTGCCAGCAGTTTATATTCCCAGGGAAGGGGTGAAAAACTGTTTTTT. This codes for CASSLYSQGRGEKLFF.

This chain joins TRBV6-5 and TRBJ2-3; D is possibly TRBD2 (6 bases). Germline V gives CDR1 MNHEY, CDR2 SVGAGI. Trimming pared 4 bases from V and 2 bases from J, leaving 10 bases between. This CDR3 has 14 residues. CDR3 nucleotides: TGTGCCAGCAGTTTGGGACTTTCCACAGATACGCAGTATTTT. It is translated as CASSLGLSTDTQYF.

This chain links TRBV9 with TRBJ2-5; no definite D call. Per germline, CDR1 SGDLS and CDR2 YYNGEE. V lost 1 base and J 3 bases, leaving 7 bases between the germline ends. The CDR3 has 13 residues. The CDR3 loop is CASSVRAKETQYF. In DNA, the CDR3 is TGTGCCAGCAGCGTAAGGGCAAAAGAGACCCAGTACTTC.

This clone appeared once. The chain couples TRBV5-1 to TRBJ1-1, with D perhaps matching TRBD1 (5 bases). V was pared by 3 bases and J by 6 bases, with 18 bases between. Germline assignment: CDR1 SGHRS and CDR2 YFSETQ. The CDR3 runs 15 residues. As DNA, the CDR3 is TGCGCCAGCAGCTCGCAACGCCCCTCAGGGTCTGAAGCTTTCTTT. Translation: CASSSQRPSGSEAFF.

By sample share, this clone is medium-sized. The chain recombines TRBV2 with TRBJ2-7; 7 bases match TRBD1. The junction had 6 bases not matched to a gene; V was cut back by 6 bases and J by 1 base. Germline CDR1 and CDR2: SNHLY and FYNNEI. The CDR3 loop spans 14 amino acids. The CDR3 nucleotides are TGTGCCAGCAGCCTGGAGGACAGGTCCTACGAGCAGTACTTC. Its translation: CASSLEDRSYEQYF.